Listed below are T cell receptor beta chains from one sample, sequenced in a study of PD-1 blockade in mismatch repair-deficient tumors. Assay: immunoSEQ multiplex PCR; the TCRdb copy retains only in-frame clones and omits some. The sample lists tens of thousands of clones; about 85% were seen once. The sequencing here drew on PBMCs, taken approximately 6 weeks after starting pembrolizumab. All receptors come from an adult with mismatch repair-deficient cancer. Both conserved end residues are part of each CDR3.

cdr3_aa: CASSDYGGPTDTQYF
v_call: TRBV6-4
j_call: TRBJ2-3

cdr3_aa: CSVGGRGTSGFEQYF
v_call: TRBV29-1
j_call: TRBJ2-7

cdr3_aa: CASSLGLSTDTQYF
v_call: TRBV7-3
j_call: TRBJ2-3

cdr3_aa: CASSFLGDRAKNIQYF
v_call: TRBV7-9
j_call: TRBJ2-4

cdr3_aa: CSVTPGLAGGPEETQYF
v_call: TRBV29-1
j_call: TRBJ2-5

cdr3_aa: CASSLAKTGELQETQYF
v_call: TRBV7-9
j_call: TRBJ2-5

cdr3_aa: CASSISPRGTYGYTF
v_call: TRBV19
j_call: TRBJ1-2

cdr3_aa: CASSLGPSRGQNNEQFF
v_call: TRBV5-1
j_call: TRBJ2-1

cdr3_aa: CASSYSGGGRTDTQYF
v_call: TRBV6-5
j_call: TRBJ2-3

cdr3_aa: CASSSRQGDGYTF
v_call: TRBV28
j_call: TRBJ1-2

cdr3_aa: CASSSSDSSGELFF
v_call: TRBV7-6
j_call: TRBJ2-2

cdr3_aa: CASSERVSGRGHTQYF
v_call: TRBV2
j_call: TRBJ2-3

cdr3_aa: CASSFGAGGRYNEQFF
v_call: TRBV7-9
j_call: TRBJ2-1

cdr3_aa: CASSIGLAETYEQYF
v_call: TRBV5-1
j_call: TRBJ2-7

cdr3_aa: CSVESRGGPYEQYF
v_call: TRBV29-1
j_call: TRBJ2-7

cdr3_aa: CASSFRRGTDEKLFF
v_call: TRBV7-9
j_call: TRBJ1-4

cdr3_aa: CASSPQSNEQFF
v_call: TRBV18
j_call: TRBJ2-1

cdr3_aa: CASSIGHPTTYEQYF
v_call: TRBV6-5
j_call: TRBJ2-7

cdr3_aa: CASSLVLEVADTQYF
v_call: TRBV7-9
j_call: TRBJ2-3

cdr3_aa: CASSLAGGSYYNEQFF
v_call: TRBV5-4
j_call: TRBJ2-1

cdr3_aa: CASSPIPLTTGQPQHF
v_call: TRBV4-1
j_call: TRBJ1-5